The 23 T cell receptor beta chains below come from one sample, sequenced in a study of CD8 T cells in ankylosing spondylitis. Each CDR3 protein is one row after TCRdb ran MiXCR on the 5' RACE reads. The sample includes approximately 500,000 distinct CDR3 sequences, more than 9.5% seen only once; the top ten take around 7%. General study findings and limits: Ankylosing spondylitis blood appeared to be characterized by a TCR beta motif of roughly eight highly homologous variants.

Their antigens remain unidentified. The sequenced sample was blood, either unsorted or a sorted T cell fraction (not recorded which). All receptors come from a male donor with ankylosing spondylitis.

This clonotype was picked up a small number of times. This chain joins TRBV11-2 and TRBJ2-3; weak D call: TRBD1 (6 bases). This CDR3 region has 16 residues. Trimming left V 5 bases short and J 1 base short, with 16 bases between. Germline values: CDR1 SGHAT, CDR2 FQNNGV. The CDR3 is CASSPLAPGGTDTQYF. The CDR3 region has the DNA TGTGCCAGCAGCCCCCTAGCTCCAGGGGGCACAGATACGCAGTATTTT. The whole variable domain, filled in from reference TRBV11-2 and TRBJ2-3, reads EAGVAQSPRYKIIEKRQSVAFWCNPISGHATLYWYQQILGQGPKLLIQFQNNGVVDDSQLPKDRFSAERLKGVDSTLKIQPAKLEDSAVYLCASSPLAPGGTDTQYFGPGTRLTVL.

The table lists this clonotype with a few counts. This rearrangement joins TRBV7-2 to TRBJ2-7; D is tentatively TRBD1 or TRBD2 (5 bases each). Between the trimmed V and J ends, which lost 4 bases and 6 bases, there was a span of 13 bases. In germline, CDR1 is SGHTA, CDR2 FQGNSA. The CDR3 sequence is 13 residues long. The CDR3: CASSWDAMGEQYF. The CDR3 DNA reads TGTGCCAGCAGCTGGGACGCTATGGGCGAGCAGTACTTC. The full variable domain, with the rest looked up from reference TRBV7-2 and TRBJ2-7, is GAGVSQSPSNKVTEKGKDVELRCDPISGHTALYWYRQSLGQGLEFLIYFQGNSAPDKSGLPSDRFSAERTGGSVSTLTIQRTQQEDSAVYLCASSWDAMGEQYFGPGTRLTVT.

The V and J genes are TRBV2 and TRBJ1-1; D is perhaps TRBD1 (6 bases). Germline V CDR1 and CDR2: SNHLY, FYNNEI. This CDR3 has 13 residues. V was cut by 9 bases and J by 1 base, with 12 bases left in between. CDR3 in DNA: TGTGCCAGTCACCGGGACAAGAACACTGAAGCTTTCTTT. Protein product: CASHRDKNTEAFF.

The J gene is TRBJ2-1, the V gene TRBV12-3 or TRBV12-4, with TRBD2 matching over 8 bases. The CDR3 is 15 residues long. V lost 7 bases and J lost 7; bases outside the gene matches: 12. The CDR3 protein is CASTMMLAGRNEQFF. In DNA, the CDR3 is TGTGCCAGCACAATGATGTTAGCGGGACGAAATGAGCAGTTCTTC.

The genes are TRBV5-5 and TRBJ2-7; possibly TRBD1 or TRBD2 for D (5 bases each). The germline V and J ends were trimmed by 3 bases and 7 bases, with 17 bases remaining between them. CDR1 is SGHKS, CDR2 YYEKEE, per germline (reference sequence). The CDR3 spans 14 residues. The CDR3 DNA follows: TGTGCCAGCAGCTGGCCTTTACGGGGCGAAGAGCAGTACTTC. Translating gives CASSWPLRGEEQYF.

This clonotype was seen a handful of times. The chain links TRBV12-3 or TRBV12-4 to TRBJ2-7; 10 bases line up with TRBD1. The trim removed 4 bases at V and 4 bases at J, leaving 7 bases unmatched. The CDR3 runs 15 residues. CDR3 protein: CASSSRQGASYEQYF. DNA for the CDR3: TGTGCCAGCAGTTCTCGACAGGGGGCTTCATACGAGCAGTACTTC.

The V gene is TRBV5-1, the J gene TRBJ2-7, with TRBD2 matching 7 bases. Losses at the gene ends were 2 bases for V and 2 bases for J; bases not matched to a gene: 7. The CDR3 runs 15 residues. Germline V lookup: CDR1 SGHRS, CDR2 YFSETQ. The CDR3 is CASSFGLAETYEQYF. Here the CDR3 DNA reads TGCGCCAGCAGCTTCGGGCTAGCGGAAACCTACGAGCAGTACTTC.

The rearrangement links TRBV2 to TRBJ1-5, with 7 bases matching TRBD1. This CDR3 spans 15 amino acids. The V segment lost 3 bases and the J segment 0 bases; nucleotides outside the gene matches: 2. CDR1 and CDR2 from the germline V gene are SNHLY and FYNNEI. CDR3 coding DNA: TGTGCCAGCAGTGACAACAGGGGTAGCAATCAGCCCCAGCATTTT. This gives the protein CASSDNRGSNQPQHF. Full variable domain (outside the CDR3, taken from reference TRBV2 and TRBJ1-5): EPEVTQTPSHQVTQMGQEVILRCVPISNHLYFYWYRQILGQKVEFLVSFYNNEISEKSEIFDDQFSVERPDGSNFTLKIRSTKLEDSAMYFCASSDNRGSNQPQHFGDGTRLSIL.

CDR3 sequence: CASSLARAGTDTQYF. The CDR3 DNA sequence: TGTGCCAGCAGCTTAGCGAGGGCGGGCACAGATACGCAGTATTTT. The rearrangement links TRBV11-3 to TRBJ2-3; perhaps TRBD2 as D (5 bases). Trimming cost V 1 base and J 1 base, with 9 bases left between them. Germline V CDR1 and CDR2: SGHNT, YENEEA. CDR3 size: 15 residues.

This clonotype has just a few counts. The genes are TRBV29-1 and TRBJ1-1; D might be TRBD1 (6 bases). CDR1 and CDR2 from the germline V gene are SQVTM and ANQGSEA. The CDR3 covers 14 residues. V lost 4 bases and J lost 10, with 22 bases in between. The CDR3 bases are TGCAGCGTTGCCAGCAGGGGATCGTTTTTGGGAGCTTTCTTT. Its translation: CSVASRGSFLGAFF.

Ten or more counts support this clonotype. The chain links TRBV19 to TRBJ1-1; D might be TRBD1 (6 bases). V shed 9 bases and J shed 1 base, with 12 bases lying between them. The CDR3 consists of 13 residues. Germline V lookup: CDR1 LNHDA, CDR2 SQIVND (reference sequence). DNA for the CDR3: TGTGCCAGCAGCACGACAGGGAACACTGAAGCTTTCTTT. This translates into CASSTTGNTEAFF.

This clonotype was detected ten times or more. The chain carries TRBV5-1 and TRBJ1-2; unclear D gene. CDR3 size: 14 residues. The V end lost 0 bases, the J end lost 10 bases, and 16 bases lay between the germline ends. CDR1 is SGHRS and CDR2 is YFSETQ in the germline V gene. The CDR3 spells CASSLERSEWDYTF. CDR3 nucleotides: TGCGCCAGCAGCTTGGAGAGGTCAGAATGGGACTACACCTTC.

This clonotype was observed a few times. V usage is TRBV7-8 and J usage is TRBJ1-6; D not resolved. V was shortened by 1 base and J by 8 bases, with 9 bases between the two germline ends. This CDR3 has 14 residues. Per the germline V gene, CDR1 is SGHVS and CDR2 is FQNEAQ. CDR3 residues: CASSLGHGDSPLHF. The DNA for the CDR3 is TGTGCCAGCAGCTTAGGGCACGGAGATTCACCCCTCCACTTT.

Only a few counts were recorded for this clonotype. The chain joins TRBV4-1 to TRBJ1-4, with 8 bases matching TRBD1. The V and J ends lost 1 base and 2 bases, in that order; junction bases with no gene match: 3. CDR3 length: 16 amino acids. CDR1 MGHRA and CDR2 YSYEKL come from the germline V gene. The DNA for the CDR3 is TGCGCCAGCAGCCAAGGGCAGGGGGCGACTAATGAAAAACTGTTTTTT. Its translation: CASSQGQGATNEKLFF.

The chain links TRBV3-1 to TRBJ2-3, with D perhaps matching TRBD1 (6 bases). The CDR3 has 15 amino acids. The ends were cut back, 4 bases at V and 6 bases at J, with 17 bases in the middle. In germline, CDR1 is LGHDT, CDR2 YNNKEL (reference sequence). For the CDR3, the DNA is TGTGCCAGCAGCCCTAATCCAGGGGAATCCGATACGCAGTATTTT. This sequence encodes CASSPNPGESDTQYF.

The V call is TRBV5-1, the J call TRBJ1-3; D gene uncertain. The CDR3 covers 15 residues. Trimming shortened V by 4 bases and J by 0 bases, and 11 bases separated the two germline ends. Germline V gene sequence: CDR1 SGHRS, CDR2 YFSETQ. The CDR3 sequence: CASSPGDYSGNTIYF. In DNA, the CDR3 is TGCGCCAGCAGCCCGGGAGACTACTCTGGAAACACCATATATTTT.

This clonotype was counted only a few times. The chain carries TRBV7-9 and TRBJ1-2, with a tentative D call TRBD1 (6 bases). This CDR3 is built from 15 residues. With 1 base removed from V and 6 bases from J, the gap between germline ends came to 15 bases. Germline V CDR1 and CDR2: SEHNR, FQNEAQ (reference sequence). CDR3: CASSLDVSGAHGYTF. Here the CDR3 DNA reads TGTGCCAGCAGCTTAGATGTGTCAGGGGCTCATGGCTACACCTTC.

The CDR3 sequence is CASTLSSVGGGGYTF. CDR3 DNA: TGTGCCAGCACGTTAAGCTCGGTAGGGGGAGGTGGCTACACCTTC. The chain joins TRBV28 to TRBJ1-2; D might be TRBD1 (6 bases). Germline V gene lookup returns CDR1 MDHEN and CDR2 SYDVKM. The CDR3 is 15 amino acids. The V end lost 7 bases, the J end lost 7 bases, and 22 bases lay between the germline ends.

V gene TRBV11-2 combines with J gene TRBJ1-3; no clear D gene. Per germline, CDR1 SGHAT and CDR2 FQNNGV. The CDR3 covers 13 residues. Trimming removed 5 bases from V and 3 bases from J, with 8 bases in between. CDR3 residues: CASSRSFGNTIYF. The DNA for the CDR3 is TGTGCCAGCAGCCGTTCTTTTGGAAACACCATATATTTT.

This clonotype was observed a few times. The V and J genes are TRBV4-2 and TRBJ2-5; D gene uncertain. Trimming left V 1 base short and J 1 base short, with 7 bases between. This CDR3 has 14 amino acids. Germline V gives CDR1 LGHNA, CDR2 YNFKEQ. DNA for the CDR3: TGTGCCAGCAGCCAAGGACTGATCCAAGAGACCCAGTACTTC. Translating it yields CASSQGLIQETQYF.

This clonotype was found a few times. This chain uses TRBV12-3 or TRBV12-4 with TRBJ1-6; D unresolved. CDR3 length equals 17 residues. V was clipped by 6 bases and J by 0 bases, with 15 bases between them. The CDR3 region has the DNA TGTGCCAGCAGACCCGGGGTTGGGCCCTCCTATAATTCACCCCTCCACTTT. As protein: CASRPGVGPSYNSPLHF.

This clonotype showed up just a few times. The chain recombines TRBV14 with TRBJ2-2, with 7 bases identical to TRBD1. The junction had 6 bases not matched to a gene; V was cut back by 4 bases and J by 4 bases. The germline gives CDR1 SGHDN, CDR2 FVKESK. There are 15 residues in the CDR3. This chain's CDR3 is CASSRDSRITGELFF. The DNA of the CDR3 is TGTGCCAGCAGCCGGGACAGCCGAATCACCGGGGAGCTGTTTTTT.

The V call is TRBV6-2 or TRBV6-3, the J call TRBJ1-1, with D unresolved. Germline CDR1 MNHEY, CDR2 SVGEGT. Trimming cost V 0 bases and J 4 bases, with 9 bases left between them. This CDR3 contains 14 residues. This CDR3 reads CASSYSIGSTEAFF. In DNA, the CDR3 is TGTGCCAGCAGTTACTCGATAGGGTCCACTGAAGCTTTCTTT.